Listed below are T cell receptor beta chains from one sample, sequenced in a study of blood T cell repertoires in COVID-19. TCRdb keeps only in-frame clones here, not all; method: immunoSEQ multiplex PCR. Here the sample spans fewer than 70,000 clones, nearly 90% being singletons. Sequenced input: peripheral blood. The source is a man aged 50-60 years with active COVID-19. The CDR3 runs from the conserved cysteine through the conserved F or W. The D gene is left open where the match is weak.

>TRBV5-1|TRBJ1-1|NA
CASSYRQVGGTEAFF
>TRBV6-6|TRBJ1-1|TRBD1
CASRTDRGNTEAFF
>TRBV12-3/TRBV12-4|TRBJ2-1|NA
CASSQDSYNEQFF
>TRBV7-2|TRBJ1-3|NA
CASSLTGSGNTIYF
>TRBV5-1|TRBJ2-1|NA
CASSGSTSYNEQFF
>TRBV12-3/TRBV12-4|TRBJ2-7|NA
CASSLQGIEQYF
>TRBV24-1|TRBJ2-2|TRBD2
CATSGAGRDTGELFF
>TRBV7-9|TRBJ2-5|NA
CASSPYTSRSQETQYF
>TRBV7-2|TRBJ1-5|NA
CASSFSGINQPQHF
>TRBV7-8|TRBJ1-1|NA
CASSPREGRTSEAFF
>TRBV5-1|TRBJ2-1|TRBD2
CASSLRLAGHDNEQFF
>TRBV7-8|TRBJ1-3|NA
CASSLGQASSGNTIYF
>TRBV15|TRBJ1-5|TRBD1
CATSIDRGVVNQPQHF
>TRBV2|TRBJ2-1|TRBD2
CASRTSLVFAGGLGQFF
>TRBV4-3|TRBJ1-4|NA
CASSQARSHNEKLFF
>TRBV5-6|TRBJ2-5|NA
CASSLRIIAEYQETQYF
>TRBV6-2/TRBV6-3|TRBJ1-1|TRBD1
CASSEIGTGGTEAFF
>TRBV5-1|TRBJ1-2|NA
CASSLVLRGPGPF
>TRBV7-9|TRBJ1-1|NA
CASSLLGGVTEAFF
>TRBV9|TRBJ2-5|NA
CASSVEGVVRETQYF
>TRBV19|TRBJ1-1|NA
CASSINRNTEAFF
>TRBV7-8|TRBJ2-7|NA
CASRPAPGSSYEQYF
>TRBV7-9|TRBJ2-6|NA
CASSLAGAGANVLTF
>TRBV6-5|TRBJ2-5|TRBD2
CASSPGGVAGETQYF
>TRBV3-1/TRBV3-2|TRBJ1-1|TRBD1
CASSQHRGGTEAFF
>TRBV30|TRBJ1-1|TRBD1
CAWDRDRAGNTEAFF
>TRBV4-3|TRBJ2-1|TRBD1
CASSPRDRDNEQFF
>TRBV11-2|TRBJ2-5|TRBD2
CASSIGLAGVETQYF
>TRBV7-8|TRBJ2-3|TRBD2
CASSARSSSGGLTQYF
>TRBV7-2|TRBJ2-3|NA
CASSSRADTQYF
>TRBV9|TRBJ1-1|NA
CASSVGSVRGTEAFF
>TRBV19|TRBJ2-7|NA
CASREAVDLVYEQYF
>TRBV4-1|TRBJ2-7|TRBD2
CASSIAGSYEQYF
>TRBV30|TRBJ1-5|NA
CAWSPSPGDQPQHF
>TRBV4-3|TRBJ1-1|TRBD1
CASSQGFSGGHTEAFF
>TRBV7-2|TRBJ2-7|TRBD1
CASSSKRFGDRSNEQYF
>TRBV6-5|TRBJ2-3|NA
CACRQMLADTQYF
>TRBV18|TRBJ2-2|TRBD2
CASSPRTSGDGELFF
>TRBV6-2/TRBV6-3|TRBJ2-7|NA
CASSRGGSYEQYF
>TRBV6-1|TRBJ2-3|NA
CASGPGGYSTDTQYF
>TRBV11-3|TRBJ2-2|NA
CASSLQGGTTGELFF
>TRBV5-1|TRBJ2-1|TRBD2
CASSLAGRASGGSSYNEQFF
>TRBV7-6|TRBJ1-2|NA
CASSPRTPPHGYTF
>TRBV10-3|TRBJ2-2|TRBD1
CAIKGSTGGSTGELFF
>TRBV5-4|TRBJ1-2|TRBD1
CASSVDRVGGYTF
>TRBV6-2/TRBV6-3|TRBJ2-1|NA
CASSYRLDLRNEQFF
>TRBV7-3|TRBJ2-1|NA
CASSAGTDDEQFF
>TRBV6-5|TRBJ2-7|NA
CASSNTDRGNYEQYF
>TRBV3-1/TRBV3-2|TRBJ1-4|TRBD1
CASSLGTGVEKLFF
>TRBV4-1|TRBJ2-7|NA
CASSQPDRQHYEQYF
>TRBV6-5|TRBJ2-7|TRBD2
CASRGAGTSYEQYF